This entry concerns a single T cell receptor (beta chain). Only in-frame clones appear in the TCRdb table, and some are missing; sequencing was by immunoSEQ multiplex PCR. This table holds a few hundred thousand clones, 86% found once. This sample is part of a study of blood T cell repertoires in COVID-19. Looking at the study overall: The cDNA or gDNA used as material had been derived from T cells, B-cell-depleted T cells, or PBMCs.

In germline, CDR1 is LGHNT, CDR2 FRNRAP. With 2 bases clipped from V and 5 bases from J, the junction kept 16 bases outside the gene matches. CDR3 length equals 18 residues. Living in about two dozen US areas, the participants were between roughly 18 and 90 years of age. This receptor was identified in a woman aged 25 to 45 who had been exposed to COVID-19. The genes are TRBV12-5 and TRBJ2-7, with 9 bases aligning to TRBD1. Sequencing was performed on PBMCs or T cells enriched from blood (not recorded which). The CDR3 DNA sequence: TGTGCTAGTGGTTTGCCCCCAGGGGGGGGGACAGGGTTCCACGAGCAGTACTTC. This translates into CASGLPPGGGTGFHEQYF.